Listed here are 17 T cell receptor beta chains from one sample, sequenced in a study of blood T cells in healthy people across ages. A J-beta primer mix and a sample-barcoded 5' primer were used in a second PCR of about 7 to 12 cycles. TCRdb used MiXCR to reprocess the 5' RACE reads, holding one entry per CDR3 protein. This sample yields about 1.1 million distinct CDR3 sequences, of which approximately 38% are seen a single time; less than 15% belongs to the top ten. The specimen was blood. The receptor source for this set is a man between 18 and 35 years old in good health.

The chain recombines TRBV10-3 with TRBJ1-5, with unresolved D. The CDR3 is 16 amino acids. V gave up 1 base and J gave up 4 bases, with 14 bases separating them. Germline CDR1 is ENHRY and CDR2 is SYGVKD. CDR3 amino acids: CAISEWLQVGNQPQHF. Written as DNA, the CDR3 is TGTGCCATCAGTGAGTGGCTTCAGGTCGGGAATCAGCCCCAGCATTTT.

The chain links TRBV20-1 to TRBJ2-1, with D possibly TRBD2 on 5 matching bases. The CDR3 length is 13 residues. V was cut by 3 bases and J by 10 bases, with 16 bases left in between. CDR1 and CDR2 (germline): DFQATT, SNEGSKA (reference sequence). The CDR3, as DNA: TGCAGTGCTAGCTTCTCGGGGAGTGGCGAGCAGTTCTTC. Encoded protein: CSASFSGSGEQFF.

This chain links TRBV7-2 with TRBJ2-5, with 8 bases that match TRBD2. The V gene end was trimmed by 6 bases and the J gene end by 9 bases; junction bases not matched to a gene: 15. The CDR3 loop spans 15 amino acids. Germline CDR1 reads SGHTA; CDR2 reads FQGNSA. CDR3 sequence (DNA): TGTGCCAGCAGTTCGGGAGTAGCGGGGCCCAGGGCCCAGTACTTC. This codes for CASSSGVAGPRAQYF.

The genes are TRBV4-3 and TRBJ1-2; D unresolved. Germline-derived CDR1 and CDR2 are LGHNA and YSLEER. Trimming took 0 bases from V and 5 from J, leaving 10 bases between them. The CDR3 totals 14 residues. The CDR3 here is CASSQDPAGYGYTF. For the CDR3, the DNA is TGCGCCAGCAGCCAAGACCCTGCGGGTTATGGCTACACCTTC.

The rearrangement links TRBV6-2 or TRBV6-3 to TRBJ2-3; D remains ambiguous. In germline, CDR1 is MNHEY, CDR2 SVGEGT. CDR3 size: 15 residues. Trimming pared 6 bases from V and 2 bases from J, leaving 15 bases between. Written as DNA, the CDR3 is TGTGCCAGCAGCCTTCCTAAAGTTGACACAGATACGCAGTATTTT. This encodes CASSLPKVDTDTQYF.

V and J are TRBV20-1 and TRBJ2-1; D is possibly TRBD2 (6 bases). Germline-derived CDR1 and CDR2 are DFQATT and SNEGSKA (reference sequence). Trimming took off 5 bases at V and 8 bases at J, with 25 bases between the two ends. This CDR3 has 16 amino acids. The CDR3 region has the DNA TGCAGTGCTCCGGGACTCATAGGAGGAAGGGAGGATGAGCAGTTCTTC. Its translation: CSAPGLIGGREDEQFF.

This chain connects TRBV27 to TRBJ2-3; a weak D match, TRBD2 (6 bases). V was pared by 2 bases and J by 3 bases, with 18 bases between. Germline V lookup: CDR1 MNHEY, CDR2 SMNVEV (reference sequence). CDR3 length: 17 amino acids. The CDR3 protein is CASSLNRARGWTDTQYF. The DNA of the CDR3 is TGTGCCAGCAGTTTAAATCGGGCGCGGGGTTGGACAGATACGCAGTATTTT.

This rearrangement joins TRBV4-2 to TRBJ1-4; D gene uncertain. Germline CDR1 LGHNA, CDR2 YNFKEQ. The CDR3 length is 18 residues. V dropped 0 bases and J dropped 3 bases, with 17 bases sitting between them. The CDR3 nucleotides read TGTGCCAGCAGCCAAGATACCGACGGGAATCTTGCTAATGAAAAACTGTTTTTT. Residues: CASSQDTDGNLANEKLFF.

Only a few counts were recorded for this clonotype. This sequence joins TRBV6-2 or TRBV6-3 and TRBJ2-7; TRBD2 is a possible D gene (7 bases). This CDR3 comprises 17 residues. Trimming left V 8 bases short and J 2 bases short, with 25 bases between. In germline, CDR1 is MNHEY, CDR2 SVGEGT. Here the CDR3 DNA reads TGTGCCAGCGAAACATACTCGGGGGGCCGGATCACCTACGAGCAGTACTTC. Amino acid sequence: CASETYSGGRITYEQYF.

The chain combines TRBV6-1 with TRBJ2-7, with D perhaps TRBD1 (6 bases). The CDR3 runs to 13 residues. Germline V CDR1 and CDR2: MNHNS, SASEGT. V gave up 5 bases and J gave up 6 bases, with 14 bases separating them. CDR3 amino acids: CASSSTGFVEQYF. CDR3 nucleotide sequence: TGTGCCAGCAGTTCAACAGGGTTTGTCGAGCAGTACTTC.

CDR3 nucleotides: TGTGCCAGCAGCTTGGGAGCGGGACTACACTACGAGCAGTACTTC. This sequence encodes CASSLGAGLHYEQYF. The rearrangement uses TRBV5-6 and TRBJ2-7, with 7 bases aligning to TRBD2. Germline CDR1 and CDR2: SGHDT and YYEEEE. The V segment lost 0 bases and the J segment 3 bases; nucleotides outside the gene matches: 6. This CDR3 has 15 amino acids.

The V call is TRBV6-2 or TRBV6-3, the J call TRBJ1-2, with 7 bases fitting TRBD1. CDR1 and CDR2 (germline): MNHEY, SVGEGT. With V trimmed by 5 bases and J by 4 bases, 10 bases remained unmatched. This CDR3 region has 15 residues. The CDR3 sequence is CASSATGTASYGYTF. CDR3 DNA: TGTGCCAGCAGTGCCACCGGGACAGCTTCCTATGGCTACACCTTC.

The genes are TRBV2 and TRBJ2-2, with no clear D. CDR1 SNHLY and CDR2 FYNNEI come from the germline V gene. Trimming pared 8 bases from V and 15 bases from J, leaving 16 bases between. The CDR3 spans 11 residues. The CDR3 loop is CASENRRGVFF. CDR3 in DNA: TGTGCCAGCGAAAATCGGAGAGGAGTGTTTTTT.

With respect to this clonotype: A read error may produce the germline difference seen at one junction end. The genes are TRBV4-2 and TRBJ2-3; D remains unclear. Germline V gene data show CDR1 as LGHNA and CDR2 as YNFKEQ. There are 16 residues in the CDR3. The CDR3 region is CASGQEVWAGTDTQYF. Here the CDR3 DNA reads TGTGCCAGCGGCCAAGAGGTGTGGGCAGGCACGGATACGCAGTATTTT.

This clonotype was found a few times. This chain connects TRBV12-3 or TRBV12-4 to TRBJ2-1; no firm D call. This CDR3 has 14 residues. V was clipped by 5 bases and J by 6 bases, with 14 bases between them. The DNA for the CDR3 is TGTGCCAGCAGTCCTCGGCATCCACCCAATGAGCAGTTCTTC. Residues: CASSPRHPPNEQFF.

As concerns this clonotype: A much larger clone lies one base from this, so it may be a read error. Here the CDR3 DNA reads TGCGCCAGCAGCCATAGAGCGGGGGGGCTTGTAGCCAAAAACACTCAGTACTTC. It translates to CASSHRAGGLVAKNTQYF. This chain uses TRBV4-1 with TRBJ2-4; 10 nucleotides agree with TRBD2. CDR1 is MGHRA, CDR2 YSYEKL, per germline. This CDR3 comprises 18 residues.

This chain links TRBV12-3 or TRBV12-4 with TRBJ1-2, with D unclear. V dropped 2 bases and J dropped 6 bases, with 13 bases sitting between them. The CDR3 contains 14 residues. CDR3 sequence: CASSLPQRMDGYTF. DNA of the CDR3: TGTGCCAGCAGTTTACCCCAGCGCATGGATGGCTACACCTTC.